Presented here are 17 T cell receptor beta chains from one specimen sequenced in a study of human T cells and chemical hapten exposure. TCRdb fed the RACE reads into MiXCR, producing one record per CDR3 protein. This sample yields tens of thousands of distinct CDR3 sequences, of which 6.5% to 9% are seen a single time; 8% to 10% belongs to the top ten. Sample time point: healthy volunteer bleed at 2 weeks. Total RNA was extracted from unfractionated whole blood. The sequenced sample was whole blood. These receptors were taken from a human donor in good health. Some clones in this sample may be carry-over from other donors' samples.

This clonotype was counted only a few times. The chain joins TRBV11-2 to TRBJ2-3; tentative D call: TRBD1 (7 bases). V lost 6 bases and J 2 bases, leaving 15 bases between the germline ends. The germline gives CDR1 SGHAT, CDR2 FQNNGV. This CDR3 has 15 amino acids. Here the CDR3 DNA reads TGTGCCAGCAGTCCAGACAGGGACTCCACAGATACGCAGTATTTT. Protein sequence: CASSPDRDSTDTQYF.

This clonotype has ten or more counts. In DNA form, the CDR3 reads TGCAGTGCCCCCGGGCGGGAGGGCACAGATACGCAGTATTTT. It yields the protein CSAPGREGTDTQYF. The rearrangement links TRBV20-1 to TRBJ2-3, with TRBD2 matching 8 bases. This CDR3 contains 14 residues. J lost 1 base, V lost 6 bases, and 6 bases had no gene match. Germline V gene lookup returns CDR1 DFQATT and CDR2 SNEGSKA (reference sequence).

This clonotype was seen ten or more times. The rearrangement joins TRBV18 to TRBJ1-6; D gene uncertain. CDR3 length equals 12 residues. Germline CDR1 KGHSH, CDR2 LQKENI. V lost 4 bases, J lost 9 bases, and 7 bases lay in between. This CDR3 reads CASSLDGSPLHF. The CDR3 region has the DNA TGTGCCAGCTCACTCGACGGTTCACCCCTCCACTTT. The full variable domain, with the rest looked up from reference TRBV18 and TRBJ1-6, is NAGVMQNPRHLVRRRGQEARLRCSPMKGHSHVYWYRQLPEEGLKFMVYLQKENIIDESGMPKERFSAEFPKEGPSILRIQQVVRGDSAAYFCASSLDGSPLHFGNGTRLTVT.

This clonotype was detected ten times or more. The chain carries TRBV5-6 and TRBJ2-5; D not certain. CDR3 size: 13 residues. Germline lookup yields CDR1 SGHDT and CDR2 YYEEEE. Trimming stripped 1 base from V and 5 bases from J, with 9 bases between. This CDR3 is CASSLKNGETQYF. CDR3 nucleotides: TGTGCCAGCAGCTTGAAAAATGGCGAGACCCAGTACTTC.

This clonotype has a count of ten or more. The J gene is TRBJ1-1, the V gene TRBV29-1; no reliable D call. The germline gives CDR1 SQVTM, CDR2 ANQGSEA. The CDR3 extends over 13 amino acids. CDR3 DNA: TGCAGTGTATCGCGTGCAGGACCCACTGAAGCTTTCTTT. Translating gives CSVSRAGPTEAFF.

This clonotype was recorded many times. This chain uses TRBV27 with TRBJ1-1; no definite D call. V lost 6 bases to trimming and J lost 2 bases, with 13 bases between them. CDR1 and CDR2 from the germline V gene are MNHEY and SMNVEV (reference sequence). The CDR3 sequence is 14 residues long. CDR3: CASSTPELNTEAFF. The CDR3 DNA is TGTGCCAGCAGCACCCCGGAGCTAAACACTGAAGCTTTCTTT.

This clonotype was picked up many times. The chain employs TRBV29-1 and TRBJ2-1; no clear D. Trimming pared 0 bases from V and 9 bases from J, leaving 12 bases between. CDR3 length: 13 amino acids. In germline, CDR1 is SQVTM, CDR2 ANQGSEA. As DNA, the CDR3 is TGCAGCGTTGAAGACGAAAACTCTATTGAGCAGTTCTTC. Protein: CSVEDENSIEQFF.

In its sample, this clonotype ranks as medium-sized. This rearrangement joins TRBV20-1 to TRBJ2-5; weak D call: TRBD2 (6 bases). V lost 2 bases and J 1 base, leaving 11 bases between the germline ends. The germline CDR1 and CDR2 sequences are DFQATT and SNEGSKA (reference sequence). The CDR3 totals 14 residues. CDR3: CSARRGGAQETQYF. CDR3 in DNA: TGCAGTGCTAGAAGAGGCGGGGCCCAAGAGACCCAGTACTTC.

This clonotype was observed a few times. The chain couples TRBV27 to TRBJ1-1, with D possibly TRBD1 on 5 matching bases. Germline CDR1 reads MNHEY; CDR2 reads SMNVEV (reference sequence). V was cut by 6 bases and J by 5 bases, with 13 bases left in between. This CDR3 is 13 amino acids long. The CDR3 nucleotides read TGTGCCAGCAGGTTAATAGGGGCGACTGAAGCTTTCTTT. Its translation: CASRLIGATEAFF.

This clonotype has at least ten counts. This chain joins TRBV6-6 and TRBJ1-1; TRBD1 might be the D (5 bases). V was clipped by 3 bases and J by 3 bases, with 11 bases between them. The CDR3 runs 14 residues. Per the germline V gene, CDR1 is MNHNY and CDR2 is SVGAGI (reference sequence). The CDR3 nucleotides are TGTGCCAGCAGTTATGAGGGGAGGGACACTGAAGCTTTCTTT. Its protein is CASSYEGRDTEAFF.

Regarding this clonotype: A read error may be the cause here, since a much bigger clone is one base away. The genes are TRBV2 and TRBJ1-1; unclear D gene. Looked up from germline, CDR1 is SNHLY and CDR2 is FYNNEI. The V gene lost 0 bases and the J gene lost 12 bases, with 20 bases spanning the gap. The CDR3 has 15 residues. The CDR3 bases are TGTGCCAGCAGTGAAGCGCTTATAACCCGCCAGATCACTTTCTTT. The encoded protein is CASSEALITRQITFF.

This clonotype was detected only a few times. CDR3 DNA: TGCAGCGTCCGGGGCTCTCGCCCGGATTCACCCCTCCACTTT. Its protein product is CSVRGSRPDSPLHF. This sequence joins TRBV29-1 and TRBJ1-6; a weak D match, TRBD1 (5 bases). V lost 6 bases and J 8 bases, leaving 17 bases between the germline ends. This CDR3 is 14 amino acids long. Germline V gene lookup returns CDR1 SQVTM and CDR2 ANQGSEA.

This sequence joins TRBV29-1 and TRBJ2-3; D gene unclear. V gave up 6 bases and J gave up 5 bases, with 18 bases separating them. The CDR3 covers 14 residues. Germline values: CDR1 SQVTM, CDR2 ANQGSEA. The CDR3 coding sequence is TGCAGCGTCGACGGAAGGCCAGTCGGAGATACGCAGTATTTT. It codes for CSVDGRPVGDTQYF.

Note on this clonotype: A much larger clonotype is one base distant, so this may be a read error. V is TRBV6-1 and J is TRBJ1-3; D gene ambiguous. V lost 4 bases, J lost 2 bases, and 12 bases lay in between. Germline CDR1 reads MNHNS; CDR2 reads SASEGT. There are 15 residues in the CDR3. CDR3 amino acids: CASSAVGRTGNTIYF. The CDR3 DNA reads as TGTGCCAGCAGTGCCGTGGGGAGAACTGGAAACACCATATATTTT.

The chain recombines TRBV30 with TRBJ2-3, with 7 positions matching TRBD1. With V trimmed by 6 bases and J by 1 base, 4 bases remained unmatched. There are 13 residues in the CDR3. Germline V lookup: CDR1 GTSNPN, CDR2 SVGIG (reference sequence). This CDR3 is CACRDSCTDTQYF. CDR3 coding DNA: TGTGCCTGCCGGGACAGCTGCACAGATACGCAGTATTTT.

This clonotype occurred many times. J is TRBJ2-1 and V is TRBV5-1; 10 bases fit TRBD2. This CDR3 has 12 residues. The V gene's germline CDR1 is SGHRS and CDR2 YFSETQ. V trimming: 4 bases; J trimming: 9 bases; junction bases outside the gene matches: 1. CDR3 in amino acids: CASSTSGIEQFF. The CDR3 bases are TGCGCCAGCAGCACTAGCGGGATTGAGCAGTTCTTC.

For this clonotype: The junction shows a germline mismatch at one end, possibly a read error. CDR3 sequence (DNA): TGCAGTGCAAGGCACTATGGCGACACCTTC. Translating gives CSARHYGDTF. V is TRBV20-1 and J is TRBJ1-2; D gene uncertain. The CDR3 runs to 10 residues. Germline CDR1 is DFQATT and CDR2 is SNEGSKA (reference sequence).